The source of this T cell receptor (beta chain) is a study of blood T cell repertoires in COVID-19. Overall study: The analysed material was cDNA or gDNA that came from T cells, B-cell-depleted T cells, or PBMCs.

Generated by immunoSEQ multiplex PCR, the TCRdb table keeps only in-frame clones and is missing some. The sample carries roughly 300,000 clones, roughly 90% recorded once. The CDR3 is 13 amino acids. Germline CDR1 WSHSY, CDR2 SAAADI. Trimming pared 2 bases from V and 6 bases from J, leaving 11 bases between. The specimen sequenced was peripheral blood. The receptor comes from a man aged 18 to 29 who had recovered from COVID-19. The gene calls are TRBV10-2 and TRBJ2-7; the D gene is possibly TRBD2 (6 bases). The CDR3 here is CASSEASDTEQYF. The DNA of the CDR3 is TGCGCCAGCAGTGAGGCTAGCGATACCGAGCAGTACTTC.